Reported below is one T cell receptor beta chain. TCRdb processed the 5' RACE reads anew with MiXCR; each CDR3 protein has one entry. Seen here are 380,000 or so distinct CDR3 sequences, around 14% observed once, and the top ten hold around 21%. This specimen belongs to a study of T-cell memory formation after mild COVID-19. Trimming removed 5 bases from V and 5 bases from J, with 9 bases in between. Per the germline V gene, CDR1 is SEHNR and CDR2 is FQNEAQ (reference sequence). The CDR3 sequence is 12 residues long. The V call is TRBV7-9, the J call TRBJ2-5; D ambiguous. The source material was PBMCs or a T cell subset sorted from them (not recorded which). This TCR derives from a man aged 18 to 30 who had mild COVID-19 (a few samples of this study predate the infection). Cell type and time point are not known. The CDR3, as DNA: TGTGCCAGCAGCCCACGACCGGAGACCCAGTACTTC. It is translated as CASSPRPETQYF.